This TCR beta chain was recorded in a study of blood T cell repertoires in COVID-19. On the study more broadly: The United States, Italy and Spain supplied acute and convalescent COVID-19 samples. T cells, B-cell-depleted T cells, or PBMCs supplied cDNA or gDNA.

Methods used by the authors: Scientists estimated how many nucleated cells there were by amplifying reference gene primers. This table comes from immunoSEQ multiplex PCR, and its TCRdb copy is limited to in-frame clones, with some not included. That table furnishes V, J and clone size, whereas the DNA furnished D and trimming. The sample records approximately 250,000 clones, 86% being singletons. This CDR3 is 15 amino acids long. CDR1 and CDR2 (germline): MNHNS, SASEGT. Losses at the gene ends were 3 bases for V and 9 bases for J; bases not matched to a gene: 9. The origin of this receptor is a man younger than 40 with active or convalescent COVID-19. What was sequenced was peripheral blood. The J gene is TRBJ2-1, the V gene TRBV6-1; 9 bases agree with TRBD1. CDR3 amino acids: CASSEGTGLLGEQFF. The CDR3, as DNA: TGTGCCAGCAGTGAGGGGACAGGGCTTCTCGGTGAGCAGTTCTTC.